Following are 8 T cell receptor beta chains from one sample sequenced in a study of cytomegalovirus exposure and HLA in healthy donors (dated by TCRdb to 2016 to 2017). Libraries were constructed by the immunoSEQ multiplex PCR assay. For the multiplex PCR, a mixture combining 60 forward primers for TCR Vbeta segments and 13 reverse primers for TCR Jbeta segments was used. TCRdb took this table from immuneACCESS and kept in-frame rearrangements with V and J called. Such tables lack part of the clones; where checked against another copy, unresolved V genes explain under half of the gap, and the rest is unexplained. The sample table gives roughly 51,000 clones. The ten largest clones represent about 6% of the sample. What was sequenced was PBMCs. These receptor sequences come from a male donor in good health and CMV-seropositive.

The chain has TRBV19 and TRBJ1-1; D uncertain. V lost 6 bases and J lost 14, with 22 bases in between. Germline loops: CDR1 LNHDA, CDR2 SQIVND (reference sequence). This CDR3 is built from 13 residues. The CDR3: CASRRVLPPVEFF. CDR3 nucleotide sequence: TGTGCCAGTAGGCGGGTTCTCCCCCCCGTTGAGTTCTTT. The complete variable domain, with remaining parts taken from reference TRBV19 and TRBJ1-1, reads DGGITQSPKYLFRKEGQNVTLSCEQNLNHDAMYWYRQDPGQGLRLIYYSQIVNDFQKGDIAEGYSVSREKKESFPLTVTSAQKNPTAFYLCASRRVLPPVEFFGQGTRLTVV.

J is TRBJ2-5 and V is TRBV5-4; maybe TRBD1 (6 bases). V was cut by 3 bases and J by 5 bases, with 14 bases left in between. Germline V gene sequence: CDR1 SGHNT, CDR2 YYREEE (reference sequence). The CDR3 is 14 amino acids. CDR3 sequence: CASSSKQGGETQYF. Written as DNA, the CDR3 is TGTGCCAGCAGCTCTAAACAGGGTGGGGAGACCCAGTACTTC.

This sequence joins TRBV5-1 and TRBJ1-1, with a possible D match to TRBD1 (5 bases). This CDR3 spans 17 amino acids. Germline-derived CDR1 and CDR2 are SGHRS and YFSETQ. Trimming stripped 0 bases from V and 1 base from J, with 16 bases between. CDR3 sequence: CASSLAAGAITNTEAFF. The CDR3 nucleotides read TGCGCCAGCAGCTTGGCCGCTGGGGCCATTACGAACACTGAAGCTTTCTTT.

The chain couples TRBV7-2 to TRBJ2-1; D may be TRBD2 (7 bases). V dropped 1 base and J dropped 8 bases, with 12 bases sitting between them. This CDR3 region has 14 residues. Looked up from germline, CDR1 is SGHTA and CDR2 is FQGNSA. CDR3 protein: CASSLVGGVDEQFF. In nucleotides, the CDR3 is TGTGCCAGCAGCTTAGTAGGGGGGGTCGATGAGCAGTTCTTC. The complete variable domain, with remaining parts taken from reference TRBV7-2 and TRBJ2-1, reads GAGVSQSPSNKVTEKGKDVELRCDPISGHTALYWYRQSLGQGLEFLIYFQGNSAPDKSGLPSDRFSAERTGGSVSTLTIQRTQQEDSAVYLCASSLVGGVDEQFFGPGTRLTVL.

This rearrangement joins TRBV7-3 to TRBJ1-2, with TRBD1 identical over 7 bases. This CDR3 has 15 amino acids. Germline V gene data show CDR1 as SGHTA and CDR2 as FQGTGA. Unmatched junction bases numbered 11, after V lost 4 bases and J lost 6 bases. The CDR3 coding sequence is TGTGCCAGCAGCTCTACACCCGGACAGGTTCATGGCTACACCTTC. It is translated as CASSSTPGQVHGYTF.

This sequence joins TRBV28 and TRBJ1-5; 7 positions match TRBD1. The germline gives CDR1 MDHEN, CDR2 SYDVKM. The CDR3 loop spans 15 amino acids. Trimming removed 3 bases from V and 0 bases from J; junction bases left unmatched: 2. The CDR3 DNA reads TGTGCCAGCAGTTTCCGACAGGGTAGCAATCAGCCCCAGCATTTT. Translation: CASSFRQGSNQPQHF.

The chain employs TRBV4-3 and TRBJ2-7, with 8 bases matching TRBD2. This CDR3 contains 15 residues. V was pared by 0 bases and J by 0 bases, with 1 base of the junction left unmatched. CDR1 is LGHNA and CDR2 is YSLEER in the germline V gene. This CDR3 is CASSQDAGGSYEQYF. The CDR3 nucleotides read TGCGCCAGCAGCCAAGATGCGGGGGGCTCCTACGAGCAGTACTTC.

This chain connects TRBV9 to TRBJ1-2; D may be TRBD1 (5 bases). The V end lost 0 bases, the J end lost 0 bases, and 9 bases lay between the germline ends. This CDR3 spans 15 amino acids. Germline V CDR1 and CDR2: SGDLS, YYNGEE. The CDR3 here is CASSVEDTANYGYTF. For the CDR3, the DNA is TGTGCCAGCAGCGTAGAGGACACCGCTAACTATGGCTACACCTTC.